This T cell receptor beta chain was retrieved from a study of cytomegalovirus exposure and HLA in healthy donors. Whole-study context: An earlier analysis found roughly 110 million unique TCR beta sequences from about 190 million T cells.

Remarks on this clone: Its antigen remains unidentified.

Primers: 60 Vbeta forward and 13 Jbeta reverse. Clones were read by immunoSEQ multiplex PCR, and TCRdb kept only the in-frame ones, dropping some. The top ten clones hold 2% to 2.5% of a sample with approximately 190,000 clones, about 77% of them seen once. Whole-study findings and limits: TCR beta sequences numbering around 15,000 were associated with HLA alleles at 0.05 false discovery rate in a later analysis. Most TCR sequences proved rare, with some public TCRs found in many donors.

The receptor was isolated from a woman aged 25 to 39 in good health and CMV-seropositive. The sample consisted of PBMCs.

In DNA, the CDR3 is TGTGCCTTTAGACAGGATAGCTCTGGAAACACCATATATTTT. It specifies CAFRQDSSGNTIYF. V usage is TRBV30 and J usage is TRBJ1-3; maybe TRBD1 (6 bases). Germline assignment: CDR1 GTSNPN and CDR2 SVGIG (reference sequence). Trimming stripped 7 bases from V and 0 bases from J, with 13 bases between. The CDR3 is 14 residues long. The whole variable domain, remainder taken from reference TRBV30 and TRBJ1-3, is SQTIHQWPATLVQPVGSPLSLECTVEGTSNPNLYWYRQAAGRGLQLLFYSVGIGQISSEVPQNLSASRPQDRQFILSSKKLLLSDSGFYLCAFRQDSSGNTIYFGEGSWLTVV.